This TCR beta chain was sequenced during a study of T cells after yellow fever vaccination. Concerning this clonotype: What it binds is unknown.

The CDR3 consists of 13 residues. Per germline, CDR1 SGHRS and CDR2 YFSETQ. V shed 7 bases and J 0 bases; nucleotides not matched to a gene: 2. From the 5' RACE reads, TCRdb called clonotypes with MiXCR, one entry per CDR3 protein. This sample has about 350,000 distinct CDR3 sequences, with about 7.8% found just once. Overall study findings and caveats: CD4 and CD8 compartments shared a small share of clonotypes. Booster samples showed a return of most primary-vaccination clones (roughly 96% CD4, 88% CD8). When the response was secondary, it was weaker but reached its peak faster, day 5 versus 15.

The sample consisted of PBMCs, taken 45 days after the first yellow fever vaccination. This chain connects TRBV5-1 to TRBJ1-1; 8 bases agree with TRBD1. The TCR sequence derives from a man younger than 35 who received the YFV17D yellow fever vaccine. CDR3 DNA: TGCGCCAGCCAGACAGGGGTGAACACTGAAGCTTTCTTT. This codes for CASQTGVNTEAFF.